A single sample is the source of the 31 T cell receptor beta chains below, sequenced in a study of cytomegalovirus exposure and HLA in healthy donors. The PCR made use of 60 Vbeta and 13 Jbeta primers. The method was immunoSEQ multiplex PCR; TCRdb's version includes in-frame clones alone and lacks a portion of them. This sample has about 150,000 clones, with roughly 80% found just once. Sequencing input: PBMCs. These receptors originate from a man aged 30 to 45 in good health and CMV-seropositive.

This rearrangement joins TRBV7-2 to TRBJ2-4; 10 bases are a match to TRBD2. This CDR3 has 17 residues. J lost 4 bases, V lost 5 bases, and 11 bases had no gene match. Per germline, CDR1 SGHTA and CDR2 FQGNSA. The CDR3 nucleotides are TGTGCCAGCAGCCTCGGGGGACTAGCGCAATCAAAAAACATTCAGTACTTC. Amino acids: CASSLGGLAQSKNIQYF.

CDR3 in DNA: TGCGCCAGCAGCCAAGAAAGGGCAGGGTTCGAGCAGTACTTC. Amino acids: CASSQERAGFEQYF. V is TRBV4-3 and J is TRBJ2-7; possibly TRBD1 for D (5 bases). This CDR3 is 14 amino acids long. Trimming pared 0 bases from V and 6 bases from J, leaving 12 bases between. Germline loops: CDR1 LGHNA, CDR2 YSLEER.

This chain links TRBV5-1 with TRBJ2-5; perhaps TRBD2 as D (6 bases). The CDR3 totals 18 residues. CDR1 is SGHRS and CDR2 is YFSETQ in the germline V gene. V dropped 4 bases and J dropped 2 bases, with 24 bases sitting between them. The DNA for the CDR3 is TGCGCCAGCAGCCTCCCCCTGGTAGCGGTTGTCGGGCAAGAGACCCAGTACTTC. It encodes CASSLPLVAVVGQETQYF.

The CDR3 is CASSSATVYSNQPQHF. CDR3 bases: TGTGCCAGCAGCTCGGCGACAGTTTATAGCAATCAGCCCCAGCATTTT. This chain connects TRBV12-1 to TRBJ1-5; no DNA check was done on the table's D call, TRBD1. TRBV12-1 is a pseudogene locus. The CDR3 consists of 16 residues.

The gene calls are TRBV5-5 and TRBJ1-2; D is ambiguous. Germline V gene lookup returns CDR1 SGHKS and CDR2 YYEKEE (reference sequence). Trimming removed 4 bases from V and 10 bases from J, with 14 bases in between. The CDR3 length is 12 residues. CDR3 sequence (DNA): TGTGCCAGCAGCCTTTTGCGGGCCGCCTACACCTTC. This sequence encodes CASSLLRAAYTF.

This chain connects TRBV5-1 to TRBJ2-3; 12 nucleotides match TRBD2. This CDR3 has 16 residues. Germline-derived CDR1 and CDR2 are SGHRS and YFSETQ. V lost 5 bases to trimming and J lost 0 bases; unmatched junction nucleotides: 4. This CDR3 is CASSPLAGGSTDTQYF. The CDR3 region has the DNA TGCGCCAGCAGTCCCCTAGCGGGGGGGAGCACAGATACGCAGTATTTT.

The J gene is TRBJ1-5, the V gene TRBV28, with 11 bases lining up with TRBD1. This CDR3 is 15 amino acids long. CDR1 is MDHEN, CDR2 SYDVKM, per germline. The ends lost 10 bases at V and 6 bases at J; junction bases unmatched: 11. The CDR3 DNA reads TGTGCCACCAGAGGGACAGGGGGTTGGAGTCAGCCCCAGCATTTT. This gives the protein CATRGTGGWSQPQHF. The full variable domain, in which reference TRBV28 and TRBJ1-5 provide the parts outside the CDR3, is DVKVTQSSRYLVKRTGEKVFLECVQDMDHENMFWYRQDPGLGLRLIYFSYDVKMKEKGDIPEGYSVSREKKERFSLILESASTNQTSMYLCATRGTGGWSQPQHFGDGTRLSIL.

This clone is a singleton in its sample. Here the CDR3 reads CASRPTGTAYYEQYF. DNA of the CDR3: TGTGCCAGCAGGCCAACCGGGACAGCATACTACGAGCAGTACTTC. The V gene is TRBV27, the J gene TRBJ2-7; 7 bases are shared with TRBD1. Germline assignment: CDR1 MNHEY and CDR2 SMNVEV (reference sequence). The CDR3 contains 15 residues. The V gene end was trimmed by 6 bases and the J gene end by 3 bases; junction bases not matched to a gene: 11.

This chain uses TRBV6-6 with TRBJ1-1; the D gene is possibly TRBD1 (6 bases). The germline V gene has CDR1 MNHNY and CDR2 SVGAGI (reference sequence). Trimming cost V 0 bases and J 12 bases, with 8 bases left between them. This CDR3 is built from 11 residues. The CDR3: CASSYSRDTFF. CDR3 sequence (DNA): TGTGCCAGCAGTTACTCGAGGGACACTTTCTTT.

This clone was observed once. The rearrangement links TRBV27 to TRBJ2-7; 7 bases line up with TRBD1. The V segment lost 1 base and the J segment 0 bases; nucleotides outside the gene matches: 9. CDR1 is MNHEY, CDR2 SMNVEV, per germline (reference sequence). This CDR3 is built from 17 residues. The CDR3 DNA reads as TGTGCCAGCAGTTTATATGGGGGCAGGGACAGCTCCTACGAGCAGTACTTC. Residues: CASSLYGGRDSSYEQYF.

The V and J genes are TRBV6-1 and TRBJ1-2; D is perhaps TRBD1 (5 bases). Trimming removed 2 bases at V and 4 bases at J, with 8 bases between. CDR3 length: 13 residues. The V gene's germline CDR1 is MNHNS and CDR2 SASEGT. The CDR3 reads CASSETGPYGYTF. DNA of the CDR3: TGTGCCAGCAGTGAAACAGGACCCTATGGCTACACCTTC.

The chain is built from TRBV7-8 and TRBJ2-7, with TRBD2 matching over 12 bases. V was pared by 5 bases and J by 7 bases, with 6 bases of the junction left unmatched. The CDR3 sequence is 14 residues long. Germline CDR1 and CDR2: SGHVS and FQNEAQ. CDR3 residues: CASSPRGLAGEQYF. The CDR3 DNA is TGTGCCAGCAGCCCTAGGGGACTAGCGGGTGAGCAGTACTTC.

The V and J genes are TRBV7-7 and TRBJ2-2; D may be TRBD1 (6 bases). The V gene lost 2 bases and the J gene lost 5 bases, with 15 bases spanning the gap. The CDR3 loop spans 16 amino acids. CDR1 SSHAT and CDR2 FNYEAQ come from the germline V gene (reference sequence). CDR3 protein: CASSLFEDRGTGELFF. The CDR3 DNA reads as TGTGCCAGCAGCTTATTCGAGGACAGAGGAACCGGGGAGCTGTTTTTT.

The chain has TRBV4-1 and TRBJ1-6; 9 bases are shared with TRBD1. This CDR3 comprises 15 residues. Germline V gene sequence: CDR1 MGHRA, CDR2 YSYEKL. V lost 3 bases, J lost 10 bases, and 7 bases stayed unmatched. The CDR3 DNA reads TGCGCCAGCAGCCAGGGACAGGGAGAGTACTCACCCCTCCACTTT. This gives the protein CASSQGQGEYSPLHF.

The chain recombines TRBV28 with TRBJ1-2; TRBD1 matches 10 bases. After removal of 4 bases from V and 4 bases from J, the junction contained 9 bases not matched to a gene. CDR1 and CDR2 from the germline V gene are MDHEN and SYDVKM. CDR3 length equals 16 residues. CDR3 DNA sequence: TGTGCCAGCAGTTCACCCGGGACAGGGGCAGGCTATGGCTACACCTTC. Its protein is CASSSPGTGAGYGYTF.

The chain combines TRBV11-3 with TRBJ2-1; TRBD2 matches 9 bases. This CDR3 region has 17 residues. Germline assignment: CDR1 SGHNT and CDR2 YENEEA. Trimming removed 5 bases from V and 5 bases from J; junction bases left unmatched: 13. The CDR3 here is CASSPSLTSGGDNEQFF. CDR3 DNA sequence: TGTGCCAGCAGCCCGAGCCTGACTAGCGGAGGGGACAATGAGCAGTTCTTC.

The rearrangement links TRBV6-5 to TRBJ1-6; no firm D call. V lost 4 bases, J lost 16 bases, and 23 bases lay in between. The CDR3 is made up of 15 amino acids. Germline-derived CDR1 and CDR2 are MNHEY and SVGAGI. CDR3 in amino acids: CASSSSPGARPGLHF. CDR3 DNA sequence: TGTGCCAGCAGTTCCTCCCCGGGAGCAAGACCGGGACTCCACTTT.

This sequence joins TRBV30 and TRBJ2-7; D possibly corresponds to TRBD1 (5 bases). This CDR3 is built from 14 residues. Germline V lookup: CDR1 GTSNPN, CDR2 SVGIG (reference sequence). With 1 base removed from V and 0 bases from J, the gap between germline ends came to 10 bases. The CDR3 DNA reads as TGTGCCTGGAGTGCAGGGTCTCTCTCCTACGAGCAGTACTTC. Translation: CAWSAGSLSYEQYF.

The gene calls are TRBV5-5 and TRBJ2-5, with 8 nucleotides matching TRBD2. The germline V gene encodes CDR1 SGHKS and CDR2 YYEKEE (reference sequence). CDR3 size: 19 residues. With 4 bases clipped from V and 1 base from J, the junction kept 18 bases outside the gene matches. The CDR3, as DNA: TGTGCCAGCAGCCCGGTGCCGGGAGGTGTACGGGGGGGCCAAGAGACCCAGTACTTC. This gives the protein CASSPVPGGVRGGQETQYF.

The chain combines TRBV7-2 with TRBJ2-5; 7 positions match TRBD2. Germline trimming cut 3 bases from V and 12 bases from J; bases unmatched to any gene: 10. The CDR3 covers 13 residues. CDR1 and CDR2 from the germline V gene are SGHTA and FQGNSA. The CDR3: CASSFGLADSKYF. The CDR3 DNA reads as TGTGCCAGCAGCTTCGGGCTAGCGGATTCGAAGTACTTC.

The chain links TRBV2 to TRBJ2-7, with 9 bases aligning to TRBD1. The trim removed 7 bases at V and 3 bases at J, leaving 4 bases unmatched. The CDR3 sequence is 13 residues long. CDR1 and CDR2 from the germline V gene are SNHLY and FYNNEI. The chain's CDR3 is CASIGQGNYEQYF. The CDR3 nucleotides read TGTGCCAGCATAGGACAGGGGAACTACGAGCAGTACTTC. The complete variable domain, with remaining parts taken from reference TRBV2 and TRBJ2-7, reads EPEVTQTPSHQVTQMGQEVILRCVPISNHLYFYWYRQILGQKVEFLVSFYNNEISEKSEIFDDQFSVERPDGSNFTLKIRSTKLEDSAMYFCASIGQGNYEQYFGPGTRLTVT.

The V call is TRBV6-5, the J call TRBJ2-1; the D gene is possibly TRBD2 (5 bases). This CDR3 has 15 residues. Trimming pared 4 bases from V and 0 bases from J, leaving 10 bases between. Germline V gene sequence: CDR1 MNHEY, CDR2 SVGAGI. The CDR3 spells CASSSDLSSYNEQFF. CDR3 DNA: TGTGCCAGCAGTTCGGACTTGAGCTCCTACAATGAGCAGTTCTTC.

The V and J genes are TRBV18 and TRBJ1-1; possible D gene TRBD1, 5 bases. Germline values: CDR1 KGHSH, CDR2 LQKENI. The V end was cut by 1 base, the J end by 2 bases, with 8 bases between. The CDR3 spans 14 residues. DNA of the CDR3: TGTGCCAGCTCACCACAAGGGACTAACACTGAAGCTTTCTTT. Amino acid sequence: CASSPQGTNTEAFF.

This chain joins TRBV27 and TRBJ2-2, with 7 bases lining up with TRBD1. V was pared by 8 bases and J by 4 bases, with 4 bases of the junction left unmatched. Per the germline V gene, CDR1 is MNHEY and CDR2 is SMNVEV (reference sequence). There are 13 residues in the CDR3. The CDR3 reads CASGGQSTGELFF. The CDR3 DNA is TGTGCCAGCGGGGGACAGTCCACCGGGGAGCTGTTTTTT.

V gene TRBV19 combines with J gene TRBJ1-6, with D possibly matching TRBD1 (5 bases). V lost 3 bases and J lost 8, with 11 bases in between. The CDR3 consists of 14 residues. Germline V gives CDR1 LNHDA, CDR2 SQIVND (reference sequence). The CDR3 protein is CASSMGWGDSPLHF. The CDR3 DNA sequence: TGTGCCAGTAGTATGGGATGGGGGGATTCACCCCTCCACTTT.

Remarks on this clone: Other DNA sequences in the same sample also yield this CDR3. CDR3 nucleotide sequence: TGTGCCACCAGCACCAGGGATAGCAATCAGCCCCAGCATTTT. This translates into CATSTRDSNQPQHF. The V gene is TRBV15, the J gene TRBJ1-5; maybe TRBD1 (5 bases). The CDR3 extends over 14 amino acids. V was cut by 4 bases and J by 0 bases, with 7 bases left in between. Germline CDR1 reads LNHNV; CDR2 reads YYDKDF (reference sequence).

The chain employs TRBV5-8 and TRBJ1-4; 8 nucleotides agree with TRBD1. Germline assignment: CDR1 SGHTS and CDR2 YDEGEE. This CDR3 has 17 residues. The V and J ends lost 0 bases and 0 bases, in that order; junction bases with no gene match: 4. This CDR3 reads CASSLDRGFATNEKLFF. The DNA for the CDR3 is TGTGCCAGCAGCTTGGACAGGGGGTTTGCAACTAATGAAAAACTGTTTTTT.

The V and J genes are TRBV28 and TRBJ2-2, with a weak D call TRBD2 (7 bases). The CDR3 totals 15 residues. V was pared by 6 bases and J by 3 bases, with 14 bases between. Germline CDR1 and CDR2: MDHEN and SYDVKM. In DNA, the CDR3 is TGTGCCAGCAGCTCAGGGGAGGGCCACACCGGGGAGCTGTTTTTT. Its translation: CASSSGEGHTGELFF.

This clone was counted a few times. This rearrangement joins TRBV9 to TRBJ1-5; D is possibly TRBD1 (6 bases). Germline V lookup: CDR1 SGDLS, CDR2 YYNGEE. This CDR3 region has 18 residues. V dropped 5 bases and J dropped 5 bases, with 26 bases sitting between them. CDR3 sequence reads: CASSIRLPQGLGDQPQHF. CDR3 DNA: TGTGCCAGCAGTATCCGTCTCCCCCAGGGGTTGGGTGATCAGCCCCAGCATTTT.

This clone was observed a handful of times. The chain combines TRBV9 with TRBJ2-1; 8 nucleotides line up with TRBD2. This CDR3 spans 16 amino acids. CDR1 and CDR2 from the germline V gene are SGDLS and YYNGEE. V shed 4 bases and J 8 bases; nucleotides not matched to a gene: 14. CDR3 DNA sequence: TGTGCCAGCAGCCACTCGTCGGGGGGGCTCATGGATGAGCAGTTCTTC. It yields the protein CASSHSSGGLMDEQFF.

This rearrangement joins TRBV5-4 to TRBJ2-6, with D possibly being TRBD1 (5 bases). V gave up 0 bases and J gave up 0 bases, with 10 bases separating them. Germline values: CDR1 SGHNT, CDR2 YYREEE (reference sequence). This CDR3 has 17 amino acids. CDR3 loop: CASSLGGDFSGANVLTF. CDR3 in DNA: TGTGCCAGCAGCTTGGGGGGCGACTTCTCTGGGGCCAACGTCCTGACTTTC.